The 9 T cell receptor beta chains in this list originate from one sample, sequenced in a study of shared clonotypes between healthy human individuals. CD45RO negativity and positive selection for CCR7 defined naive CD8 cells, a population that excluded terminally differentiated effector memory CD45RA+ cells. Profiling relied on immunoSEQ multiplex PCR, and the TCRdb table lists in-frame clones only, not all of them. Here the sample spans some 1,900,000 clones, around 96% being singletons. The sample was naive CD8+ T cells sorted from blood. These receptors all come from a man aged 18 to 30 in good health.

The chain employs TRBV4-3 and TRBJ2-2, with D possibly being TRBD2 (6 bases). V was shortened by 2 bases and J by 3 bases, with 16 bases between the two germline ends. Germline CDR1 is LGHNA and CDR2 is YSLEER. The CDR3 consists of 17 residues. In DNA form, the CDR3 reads TGCGCCAGCAGCCAATTCGAAGGAGGGGCGTACACCGGGGAGCTGTTTTTT. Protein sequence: CASSQFEGGAYTGELFF.

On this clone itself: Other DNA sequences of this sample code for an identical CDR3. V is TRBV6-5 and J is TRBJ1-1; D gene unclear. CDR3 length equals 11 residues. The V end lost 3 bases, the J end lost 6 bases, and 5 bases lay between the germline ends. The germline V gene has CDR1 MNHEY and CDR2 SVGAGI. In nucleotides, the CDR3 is TGTGCCAGCAGTTATGGCGCTGAAGCTTTCTTT. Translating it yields CASSYGAEAFF.

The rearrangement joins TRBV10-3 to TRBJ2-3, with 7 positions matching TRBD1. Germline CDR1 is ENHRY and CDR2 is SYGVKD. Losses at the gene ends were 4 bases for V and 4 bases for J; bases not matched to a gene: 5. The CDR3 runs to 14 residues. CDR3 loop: CAISGGGYSDTQYF. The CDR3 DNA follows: TGTGCCATCAGTGGAGGGGGCTATTCAGATACGCAGTATTTT.

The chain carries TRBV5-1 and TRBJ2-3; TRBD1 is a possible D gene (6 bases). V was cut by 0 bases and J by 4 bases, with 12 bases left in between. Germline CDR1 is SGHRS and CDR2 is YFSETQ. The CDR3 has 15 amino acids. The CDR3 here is CASSLVQGISDTQYF. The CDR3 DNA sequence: TGCGCCAGCAGCTTGGTACAGGGTATTTCAGATACGCAGTATTTT.

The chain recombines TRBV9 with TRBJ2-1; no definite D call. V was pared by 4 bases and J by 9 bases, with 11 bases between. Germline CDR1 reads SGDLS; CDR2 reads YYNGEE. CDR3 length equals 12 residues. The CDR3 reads CASSFLESEQFF. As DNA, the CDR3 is TGTGCCAGCAGCTTTCTAGAAAGTGAGCAGTTCTTC. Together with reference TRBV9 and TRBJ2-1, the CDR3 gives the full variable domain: DSGVTQTPKHLITATGQRVTLRCSPRSGDLSVYWYQQSLDQGLQFLIQYYNGEERAKGNILERFSAQQFPDLHSELNLSSLELGDSALYFCASSFLESEQFFGPGTRLTVL.

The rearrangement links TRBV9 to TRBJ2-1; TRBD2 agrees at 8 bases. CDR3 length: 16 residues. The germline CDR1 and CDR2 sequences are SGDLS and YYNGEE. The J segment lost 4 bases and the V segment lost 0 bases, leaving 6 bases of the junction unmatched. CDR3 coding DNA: TGTGCCAGCAGCGTAGCTGCTAGCGGGTTGTACAATGAGCAGTTCTTC. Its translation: CASSVAASGLYNEQFF.

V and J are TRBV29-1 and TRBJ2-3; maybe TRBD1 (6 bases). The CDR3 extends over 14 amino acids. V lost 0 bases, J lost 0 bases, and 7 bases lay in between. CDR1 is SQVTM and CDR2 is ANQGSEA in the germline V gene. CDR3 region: CSVEDRGSTDTQYF. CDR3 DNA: TGCAGCGTTGAAGACAGGGGAAGCACAGATACGCAGTATTTT.

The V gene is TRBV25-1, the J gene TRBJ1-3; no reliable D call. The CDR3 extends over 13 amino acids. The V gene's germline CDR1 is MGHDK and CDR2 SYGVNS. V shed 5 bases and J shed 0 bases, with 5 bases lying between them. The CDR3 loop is CASSIGSGNTIYF. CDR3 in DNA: TGTGCCAGCAGTATCGGCTCTGGAAACACCATATATTTT.

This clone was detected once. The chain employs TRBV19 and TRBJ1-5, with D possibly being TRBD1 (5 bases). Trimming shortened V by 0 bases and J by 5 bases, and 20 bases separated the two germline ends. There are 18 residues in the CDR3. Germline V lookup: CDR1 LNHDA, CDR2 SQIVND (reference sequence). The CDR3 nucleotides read TGTGCCAGTAGTATAGATCTAGAGGTTGGGCAGGGACATCAGCCCCAGCATTTT. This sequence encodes CASSIDLEVGQGHQPQHF.